This record concerns one TCR beta chain sequence. The V and J ends lost 0 bases and 0 bases respectively, with 12 bases between them. CDR1 and CDR2 from the germline V gene are GTSNPN and SVGIG (reference sequence). This CDR3 region has 16 residues. Researchers reported sorting CD4+ naive, central memory, regulatory and stem cell-like memory cells via CD45RO/CCR7/CD25/CD127/CD95/CD27. These data come from a study of beta chain features in type 1 diabetes. The study reverse transcribed the entire isolated RNA, so it sequenced expressed TCRB transcripts. Measured with immunoSEQ multiplex PCR; TCRdb has only the in-frame clones, and not every one. The data show under 550,000 clones, more than 9.5% seen once.

The J gene is TRBJ1-3, the V gene TRBV30; D unresolved. This clonotype originated in a woman aged 18-29 years in good health. What was sequenced was naive CD4+ T cells from blood. The CDR3 spells CAWSVPPLYSGNTIYF. The CDR3 DNA reads as TGTGCCTGGAGTGTACCTCCCTTATACTCTGGAAACACCATATATTTT.